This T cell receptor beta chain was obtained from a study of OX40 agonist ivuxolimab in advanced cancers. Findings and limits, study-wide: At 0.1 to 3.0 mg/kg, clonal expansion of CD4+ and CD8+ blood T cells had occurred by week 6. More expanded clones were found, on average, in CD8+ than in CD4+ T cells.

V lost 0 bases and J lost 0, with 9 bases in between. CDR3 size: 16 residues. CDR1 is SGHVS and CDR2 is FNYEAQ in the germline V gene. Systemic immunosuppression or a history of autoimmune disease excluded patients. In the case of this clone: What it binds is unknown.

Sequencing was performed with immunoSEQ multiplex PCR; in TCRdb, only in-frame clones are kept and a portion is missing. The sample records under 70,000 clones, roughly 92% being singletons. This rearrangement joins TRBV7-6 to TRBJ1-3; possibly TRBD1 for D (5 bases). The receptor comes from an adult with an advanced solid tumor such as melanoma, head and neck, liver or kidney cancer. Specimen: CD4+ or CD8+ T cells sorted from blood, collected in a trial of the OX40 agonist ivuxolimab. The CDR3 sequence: CASSLAGAASGNTIYF. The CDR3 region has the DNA TGTGCCAGCAGCTTAGCTGGGGCAGCCTCTGGAAACACCATATATTTT.